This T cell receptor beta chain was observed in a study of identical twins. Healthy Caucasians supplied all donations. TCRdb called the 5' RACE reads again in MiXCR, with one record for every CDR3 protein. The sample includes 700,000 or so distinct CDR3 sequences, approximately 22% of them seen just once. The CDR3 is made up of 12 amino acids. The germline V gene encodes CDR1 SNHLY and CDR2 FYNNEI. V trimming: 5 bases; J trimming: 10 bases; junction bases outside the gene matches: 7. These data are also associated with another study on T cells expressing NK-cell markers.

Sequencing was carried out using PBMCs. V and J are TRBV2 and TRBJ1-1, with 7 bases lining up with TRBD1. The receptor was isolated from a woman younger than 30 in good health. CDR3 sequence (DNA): TGTGCCAGCAGTCAACAGGGGAGCGGAGCTTTCTTT. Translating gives CASSQQGSGAFF.